Sequencing of this T cell receptor beta chain was carried out in a study of blood T cell repertoires in COVID-19. Study overall: The study drew acute and convalescent COVID-19 samples from the United States, Italy and Spain. PBMCs, B-cell-depleted T cells, or T cells provided the cDNA or gDNA that made up the material.

Method: immunoSEQ multiplex PCR; TCRdb's copy keeps in-frame clones and lacks some. Of 300,000 to 350,000 clones listed, 90% are singletons. Seattle cases were enrolled at active infection and followed longitudinally. V lost 8 bases to trimming and J lost 4 bases, with 9 bases between them. The CDR3 loop spans 12 amino acids. Germline-derived CDR1 and CDR2 are SGHTA and FQGNSA. Sample: peripheral blood. The chain has TRBV7-2 and TRBJ1-3; D not certain. The TCR was taken from a woman between 40 and 50 years old with COVID-19, enrolled during active disease. DNA of the CDR3: TGTGCCAGCTCGGGTTACGGAAACACCATATATTTT. Encoded protein: CASSGYGNTIYF.